The 19 T cell receptor beta chains listed next were all sequenced from one sample in a study of T cell responses to AZD1222 COVID-19 vaccine. Sequenced by immunoSEQ multiplex PCR; TCRdb stores in-frame clones only, minus some. The sample includes 85,000 to 90,000 clones, around 90% of them seen just once. This sample comprised peripheral blood, obtained on day 0 of AZD1222 vaccination. The receptor source for this set is an adult in good health.

This clone was seen only a few times. The chain has TRBV5-5 and TRBJ1-6, with 7 nucleotides matching TRBD1. Per germline, CDR1 SGHKS and CDR2 YYEKEE (reference sequence). With V trimmed by 4 bases and J by 9 bases, 16 bases remained unmatched. This CDR3 is 17 amino acids long. DNA for the CDR3: TGTGCCAGCAGCCTCACCCGACAGGGAGGGGTAAGTTCACCCCTCCACTTT. It yields the protein CASSLTRQGGVSSPLHF.

Regarding this clone: Sequence at one end of the junction differs from germline and may be a read error. This chain joins TRBV4-2 and TRBJ1-5, with D unresolved. Germline-derived CDR1 and CDR2 are LGHNA and YNFKEQ. The CDR3 loop spans 17 amino acids. The CDR3 loop reads CASSQEVGPSTNRPQHF. In DNA, the CDR3 is TGTGCCAGCAGCCAAGAAGTAGGGCCTAGCACCAATCGGCCCCAGCATTTT.

The chain employs TRBV5-1 and TRBJ1-2, with TRBD1 identical over 9 bases. Germline V gene lookup returns CDR1 SGHRS and CDR2 YFSETQ. With 0 bases clipped from V and 4 bases from J, the junction kept 4 bases outside the gene matches. The CDR3 is made up of 15 amino acids. The CDR3 sequence: CASSLEWGQGYGYTF. CDR3 sequence (DNA): TGCGCCAGCAGCTTGGAATGGGGACAGGGCTATGGCTACACCTTC. Looking up the rest from reference TRBV5-1 and TRBJ1-2 gives the full variable domain: KAGVTQTPRYLIKTRGQQVTLSCSPISGHRSVSWYQQTPGQGLQFLFEYFSETQRNKGNFPGRFSGRQFSNSRSEMNVSTLELGDSALYLCASSLEWGQGYGYTFGSGTRLTVV.

CDR3 DNA sequence: TGTGCCAGCAGTTATGAGGCAGGTATCGGCTACACCTTC. Its translation: CASSYEAGIGYTF. This chain connects TRBV6-5 to TRBJ1-2; D is unresolved. Per the germline V gene, CDR1 is MNHEY and CDR2 is SVGAGI. V was trimmed by 3 bases and J by 8 bases, leaving 13 bases between them. CDR3 length equals 13 residues.

This chain links TRBV29-1 with TRBJ2-1; 8 nucleotides line up with TRBD2. Germline V gene data show CDR1 as SQVTM and CDR2 as ANQGSEA. This CDR3 region has 14 residues. V lost 8 bases and J lost 2; bases outside the gene matches: 8. CDR3 sequence: CSSRGGLPYNEQFF. The CDR3 DNA reads as TGCAGCTCCCGGGGGGGTCTGCCCTACAATGAGCAGTTCTTC.

The rearrangement links TRBV2 to TRBJ1-1, with a possible D match to TRBD1 (6 bases). The germline CDR1 and CDR2 sequences are SNHLY and FYNNEI. V dropped 5 bases and J dropped 1 base, with 11 bases sitting between them. The CDR3 length is 14 residues. CDR3 sequence: CASSKIQGNTEAFF. In DNA, the CDR3 is TGTGCCAGCAGTAAAATACAGGGGAACACTGAAGCTTTCTTT.

The chain uses TRBV6-1 and TRBJ1-5, with TRBD1 matching over 9 bases. The CDR3 sequence is 17 residues long. Trimming at V came to 4 bases and at J to 0 bases, leaving 7 bases not matched to a gene. Germline-derived CDR1 and CDR2 are MNHNS and SASEGT. CDR3 sequence reads: CASSAGQGRHSNQPQHF. The CDR3 bases are TGTGCCAGCAGTGCCGGACAGGGGAGACATAGCAATCAGCCCCAGCATTTT.

The chain couples TRBV6-5 to TRBJ1-4; the D is unclear. This CDR3 contains 14 residues. Trimming removed 6 bases at V and 1 base at J, with 9 bases between. CDR1 is MNHEY, CDR2 SVGAGI, per germline. The CDR3 nucleotides are TGTGCCAGCAGCAGCGTAGGAACTAATGAAAAACTGTTTTTT. Translated: CASSSVGTNEKLFF.

The chain uses TRBV28 and TRBJ1-2, with D tentatively TRBD1 (5 bases). The CDR3 runs to 15 residues. Germline CDR1 MDHEN, CDR2 SYDVKM. V lost 5 bases and J 4 bases, leaving 17 bases between the germline ends. CDR3 nucleotide sequence: TGTGCCAGCAGTGGGGGACTTACTAGGGGCTATGGCTACACCTTC. It codes for CASSGGLTRGYGYTF.

This clone was seen only a few times. CDR3 in DNA: TGTGCCAGCAGCCAAGGACAGAATGAGCAGTTCTTC. Protein product: CASSQGQNEQFF. V is TRBV3-1 (or the pseudogene TRBV3-2) and J is TRBJ2-1; D is perhaps TRBD1 (5 bases). The ends were cut back, 1 base at V and 7 bases at J, with 5 bases in the middle. CDR3 length: 12 amino acids. Per the germline V gene, CDR1 is LGHDT and CDR2 is YNNKEL (reference sequence).

The rearrangement uses TRBV19 and TRBJ2-3, with 10 bases identical to TRBD2. This CDR3 region has 17 residues. V shed 6 bases and J 0 bases; nucleotides not matched to a gene: 9. Germline-derived CDR1 and CDR2 are LNHDA and SQIVND (reference sequence). The CDR3 reads CASRRTVAGGSTDTQYF. The CDR3, as DNA: TGTGCCAGTAGGCGAACCGTAGCGGGGGGTAGCACAGATACGCAGTATTTT.

This rearrangement joins TRBV5-5 to TRBJ2-7, with TRBD2 matching 7 bases. V lost 5 bases and J lost 2; bases outside the gene matches: 13. Germline assignment: CDR1 SGHKS and CDR2 YYEKEE (reference sequence). The CDR3 contains 16 residues. CDR3 sequence (DNA): TGTGCCAGCAGTGGGCTTGGGAGCGGGGATCCCTACGAGCAGTACTTC. This translates into CASSGLGSGDPYEQYF. Together with reference TRBV5-5 and TRBJ2-7, the CDR3 gives the full variable domain: DAGVTQSPTHLIKTRGQQVTLRCSPISGHKSVSWYQQVLGQGPQFIFQYYEKEERGRGNFPDRFSARQFPNYSSELNVNALLLGDSALYLCASSGLGSGDPYEQYFGPGTRLTVT.

This clone has a single count. The chain is built from TRBV28 and TRBJ1-5; no definite D call. CDR1 is MDHEN, CDR2 SYDVKM, per germline. Trimming left V 3 bases short and J 1 base short, with 4 bases between. The CDR3 sequence is 13 residues long. The chain's CDR3 is CASSFTSNQPQHF. In DNA, the CDR3 is TGTGCCAGCAGTTTCACGAGCAATCAGCCCCAGCATTTT.

As DNA, the CDR3 is TGTGCCAGCAGTCCTCCGGGACTAGCGGGGGGCTGGTTTTTGAACACCGGGGAGCTGTTTTTT. Its translation is CASSPPGLAGGWFLNTGELFF. This rearrangement joins TRBV27 to TRBJ2-2; 15 bases fit TRBD2. With V trimmed by 5 bases and J by 1 base, 14 bases remained unmatched. CDR3 length: 21 amino acids. Germline V gene sequence: CDR1 MNHEY, CDR2 SMNVEV (reference sequence).

The chain uses TRBV9 and TRBJ2-2; no clear D. The CDR3 has 15 residues. V was clipped by 3 bases and J by 1 base, with 10 bases between them. CDR1 is SGDLS, CDR2 YYNGEE, per germline. DNA of the CDR3: TGTGCCAGCAGCGCGGTGGTAGGGAACACCGGGGAGCTGTTTTTT. As protein: CASSAVVGNTGELFF.

The rearrangement uses TRBV5-6 and TRBJ2-7; D is possibly TRBD1 (5 bases). Germline V gene data show CDR1 as SGHDT and CDR2 as YYEEEE. This CDR3 region has 14 residues. Trimming took off 2 bases at V and 7 bases at J, with 16 bases between the two ends. In DNA, the CDR3 is TGTGCCAGCAGCTTCCCGAGCAGGGCGTGGGAGCAGTACTTC. It specifies CASSFPSRAWEQYF.

This chain joins TRBV6-2 or TRBV6-3 and TRBJ1-5, with 9 bases fitting TRBD1. Trimming at V came to 2 bases and at J to 0 bases, leaving 5 bases not matched to a gene. CDR1 is MNHEY and CDR2 is SVGEGT in the germline V gene. The CDR3 length is 17 residues. CDR3 amino acids: CASSYRDRVRSNQPQHF. The DNA of the CDR3 is TGTGCCAGCAGTTACCGGGACAGGGTTCGTAGCAATCAGCCCCAGCATTTT.

As DNA, the CDR3 is TGTGCCAGCAGCCAAGGGGGGACCCACTACGAGCAGTACTTC. Translated, it gives CASSQGGTHYEQYF. The chain links TRBV3-1 (or the pseudogene TRBV3-2) to TRBJ2-7, with D tentatively TRBD1 or TRBD2 (5 bases each). V gave up 1 base and J gave up 3 bases, with 10 bases separating them. This CDR3 spans 14 amino acids. The germline V gene encodes CDR1 LGHDT and CDR2 YNNKEL (reference sequence).

This clone was seen more than once but under ten times. This sequence joins TRBV10-3 and TRBJ1-1; tentative D call: TRBD1 (6 bases). Germline assignment: CDR1 ENHRY and CDR2 SYGVKD. V lost 8 bases to trimming and J lost 3 bases, with 10 bases between them. This CDR3 is built from 12 residues. The CDR3 loop reads CAIGGHYTEAFF. The DNA for the CDR3 is TGTGCCATCGGGGGCCACTACACTGAAGCTTTCTTT.